Below are 14 T cell receptor beta chains sequenced from a single sample in a study of T cell responses to AZD1222 COVID-19 vaccine listed by TCRdb under 2021. The time point tag for this specimen amounts to: baseline before first vaccination. The protocol used for the library was the immunoSEQ multiplex PCR assay. TCRdb took this table from immuneACCESS and kept in-frame rearrangements with V and J called. Such tables lack part of the clones; where checked against another copy, unresolved V genes explain under half of the gap, and the rest is unexplained. The sample profile shows 120,000 or so clones; about 85% of them were found once. Around 6% of the sample goes to the ten largest clones. The sample consisted of peripheral blood, taken on day 0 of AZD1222 vaccination. These receptors were obtained from an adult in good health.

The chain combines TRBV29-1 with TRBJ2-7; TRBD1 agrees at 8 bases. Germline V gives CDR1 SQVTM, CDR2 ANQGSEA. V shed 1 base and J 6 bases; nucleotides not matched to a gene: 17. The CDR3 totals 17 residues. The chain's CDR3 is CSVEGSAGLTGVSEQYF. CDR3 DNA sequence: TGCAGCGTTGAAGGTTCCGCGGGACTGACAGGGGTATCCGAGCAGTACTTC.

This sequence joins TRBV5-1 and TRBJ1-6; D uncertain. Trimming left V 0 bases short and J 4 bases short, with 14 bases between. CDR1 is SGHRS, CDR2 YFSETQ, per germline. The CDR3 contains 17 residues. The CDR3 nucleotides read TGCGCCAGCAGCTTGGAACCGGCGGCCTCGTATAATTCACCCCTCCACTTT. It encodes CASSLEPAASYNSPLHF. The full variable domain, its missing parts supplied by reference TRBV5-1 and TRBJ1-6, is KAGVTQTPRYLIKTRGQQVTLSCSPISGHRSVSWYQQTPGQGLQFLFEYFSETQRNKGNFPGRFSGRQFSNSRSEMNVSTLELGDSALYLCASSLEPAASYNSPLHFGNGTRLTVT.

The J gene is TRBJ2-1, the V gene TRBV28; the match to TRBD2 covers 13 bases. Germline V CDR1 and CDR2: MDHEN, SYDVKM. This CDR3 comprises 16 residues. With V trimmed by 6 bases and J by 5 bases, 7 bases remained unmatched. In nucleotides, the CDR3 is TGTGCCAGCAGCAAAGGACTAGCGGGGGCCAACAATGAGCAGTTCTTC. This sequence encodes CASSKGLAGANNEQFF. The full variable domain, in which reference TRBV28 and TRBJ2-1 provide the parts outside the CDR3, is DVKVTQSSRYLVKRTGEKVFLECVQDMDHENMFWYRQDPGLGLRLIYFSYDVKMKEKGDIPEGYSVSREKKERFSLILESASTNQTSMYLCASSKGLAGANNEQFFGPGTRLTVL.

The chain employs TRBV5-1 and TRBJ2-3; 8 nucleotides match TRBD1. Germline loops: CDR1 SGHRS, CDR2 YFSETQ. This CDR3 has 15 residues. Trimming cost V 4 bases and J 3 bases; bases outside gene matches: 7. The CDR3 DNA reads as TGCGCCAGCAGCCAGAGACAGGGGAAGACAGATACGCAGTATTTT. Translation gives CASSQRQGKTDTQYF. The whole variable domain, filled in from reference TRBV5-1 and TRBJ2-3, reads KAGVTQTPRYLIKTRGQQVTLSCSPISGHRSVSWYQQTPGQGLQFLFEYFSETQRNKGNFPGRFSGRQFSNSRSEMNVSTLELGDSALYLCASSQRQGKTDTQYFGPGTRLTVL.

The genes are TRBV10-3 and TRBJ2-6; D call uncertain. The germline gives CDR1 ENHRY, CDR2 SYGVKD. The V and J ends lost 2 bases and 4 bases respectively, with 12 bases between them. The CDR3 contains 16 residues. The CDR3 DNA reads TGTGCCATCAGTGAGGGACCGAAGGCAGGGGCCAACGTCCTGACTTTC. Translating gives CAISEGPKAGANVLTF.

This chain connects TRBV19 to TRBJ2-7, with TRBD2 identical over 7 bases. Trimming cost V 3 bases and J 2 bases; bases outside gene matches: 7. The germline V gene encodes CDR1 LNHDA and CDR2 SQIVND (reference sequence). The CDR3 is made up of 15 amino acids. The CDR3 sequence: CASSIRGDPPYEQYF. The CDR3 coding sequence is TGTGCCAGTAGTATTCGGGGGGACCCTCCCTACGAGCAGTACTTC.

The V and J genes are TRBV19 and TRBJ2-2; D call uncertain. This CDR3 is built from 14 residues. The V gene's germline CDR1 is LNHDA and CDR2 SQIVND (reference sequence). V lost 3 bases, J lost 4 bases, and 9 bases lay in between. DNA of the CDR3: TGTGCCAGTAGTATCGGCCAGTCCACCGGGGAGCTGTTTTTT. It encodes CASSIGQSTGELFF. Drawing the rest from reference TRBV19 and TRBJ2-2, the complete variable domain is DGGITQSPKYLFRKEGQNVTLSCEQNLNHDAMYWYRQDPGQGLRLIYYSQIVNDFQKGDIAEGYSVSREKKESFPLTVTSAQKNPTAFYLCASSIGQSTGELFFGEGSRLTVL.

CDR3 in amino acids: CASSLATEETQYF. The CDR3, as DNA: TGTGCCAGCAGCTTAGCAACCGAAGAGACCCAGTACTTC. The rearrangement links TRBV13 to TRBJ2-5; D not resolved. Trimming took off 1 base at V and 3 bases at J, with 6 bases between the two ends. CDR3 length: 13 residues. Germline V gene data show CDR1 as PRHDT and CDR2 as FYEKMQ (reference sequence).

The chain joins TRBV10-3 to TRBJ1-2, with 10 bases aligning to TRBD1. The trim removed 6 bases at V and 6 bases at J, leaving 4 bases unmatched. The V gene's germline CDR1 is ENHRY and CDR2 SYGVKD. CDR3 size: 13 residues. The CDR3 nucleotides read TGTGCCATCAGGGGGGGACAGGGGCATGGCTACACCTTC. Translated: CAIRGGQGHGYTF.

CDR3 in amino acids: CASSSGTGNSGANVLTF. CDR3 in DNA: TGTGCCAGCAGTTCCGGGACAGGGAACTCTGGGGCCAACGTCCTGACTTTC. The rearrangement uses TRBV28 and TRBJ2-6; 9 bases line up with TRBD1. The V gene end was trimmed by 4 bases and the J gene end by 0 bases; junction bases not matched to a gene: 4. There are 17 residues in the CDR3. The germline V gene has CDR1 MDHEN and CDR2 SYDVKM.

The chain combines TRBV2 with TRBJ2-1; TRBD1 aligns across 9 bases. V dropped 9 bases and J dropped 7; count of bases not matched to a gene: 13. Germline V gene lookup returns CDR1 SNHLY and CDR2 FYNNEI. The CDR3 has 15 amino acids. The CDR3 is CASSIRTGDPNEQFF. The CDR3 DNA sequence: TGTGCCAGTTCGATTCGGACAGGGGATCCGAATGAGCAGTTCTTC.

This rearrangement joins TRBV29-1 to TRBJ1-1, with TRBD1 as a possible D gene (5 bases). Trimming pared 3 bases from V and 6 bases from J, leaving 14 bases between. The CDR3 totals 13 residues. CDR1 and CDR2 from the germline V gene are SQVTM and ANQGSEA. The DNA of the CDR3 is TGCAGCGTTGACGCCAGGACAAGCCCTGAAGCTTTCTTT. Translated: CSVDARTSPEAFF. Filled out from reference TRBV29-1 and TRBJ1-1, the complete variable domain reads SAVISQKPSRDICQRGTSLTIQCQVDSQVTMMFWYRQQPGQSLTLIATANQGSEATYESGFVIDKFPISRPNLTFSTLTVSNMSPEDSSIYLCSVDARTSPEAFFGQGTRLTVV.

This chain uses TRBV5-4 with TRBJ2-1; the match to TRBD2 covers 8 bases. Germline CDR1 reads SGHNT; CDR2 reads YYREEE (reference sequence). The ends lost 2 bases at V and 4 bases at J; junction bases unmatched: 2. This CDR3 is built from 14 residues. The CDR3: CASSFPSGYNEQFF. Written as DNA, the CDR3 is TGTGCCAGCAGCTTCCCTAGCGGGTACAATGAGCAGTTCTTC.

This clone was observed once. This chain connects TRBV7-2 to TRBJ1-6, with D unclear. From germline, CDR1 is SGHTA and CDR2 FQGNSA. V dropped 1 base and J dropped 7 bases, with 14 bases sitting between them. The CDR3 totals 16 residues. The CDR3 DNA sequence: TGTGCCAGCAGCTTAGGCACGGTTTTGACGAATTCACCCCTCCACTTT. This gives the protein CASSLGTVLTNSPLHF. The variable domain in full, completed from reference TRBV7-2 and TRBJ1-6, reads GAGVSQSPSNKVTEKGKDVELRCDPISGHTALYWYRQSLGQGLEFLIYFQGNSAPDKSGLPSDRFSAERTGGSVSTLTIQRTQQEDSAVYLCASSLGTVLTNSPLHFGNGTRLTVT.